This is a list of T cell receptor beta chains from one sample in a study of glioma-infiltrating T cells after dendritic cell vaccination. The protocol was immunoSEQ multiplex PCR, while the TCRdb copy is restricted to in-frame clones and leaves out a portion. There are roughly 87,000 clones in the sample; around four fifths occur only once, and 6% to 7.5% lies in the top ten. The starting material was blood, obtained after dendritic cell vaccination. All receptors come from a human donor with glioblastoma. Each CDR3 is given with its conserved first and last residue. The D gene is left open where the match is weak. Size is stated for part of the rows, as once, few or many counts, or as a class when the clone is expanded.

abundance | j_gene | v_gene | d_gene | CDR3nt | CDR3aa
once | TRBJ1-5 | TRBV10-3 | . | TGTGCCATCAGTTGGGACACAAATCAGCCCCAGCATTTT | CAISWDTNQPQHF
few | TRBJ1-2 | TRBV10-2 | . | TGCGCCACCAAGGAGGGTGACTATGGCTACACCTTC | CATKEGDYGYTF
few | TRBJ2-7 | TRBV12-5 | . | TGTGCTAGTGGTTTGGGGGGCATGGGGGCAAAGCCCTACGAGCAGTACTTC | CASGLGGMGAKPYEQYF
. | TRBJ2-4 | TRBV30 | . | TGTGCCTGGAGTGGGGGGACTGCTCAGTACTTC | CAWSGGTAQYF
. | TRBJ1-1 | TRBV18 | TRBD1 | TGTGCCAGCTCTTCGACAGGGGGTGGCACTGAAGCTTTCTTT | CASSSTGGGTEAFF
. | TRBJ1-6 | TRBV5-4 | TRBD1 | TGTGCCAGCAGCTTGCCCCAGGGGGAGAATTCACCCCTCCACTTT | CASSLPQGENSPLHF
once | TRBJ2-1 | TRBV7-9 | . | TGTGCCAGCAGCTTAAGAGGGAATGAGCAGTTCTTC | CASSLRGNEQFF
. | TRBJ2-7 | TRBV10-3 | TRBD1 | TGTGCCACCGAAGGGGGACAGGACTACGAGCAGTACTTC | CATEGGQDYEQYF
. | TRBJ2-1 | TRBV11-3 | TRBD2 | TGTGCCAGCAGCTTAGGGACTAGCGGGAGGGATGAGCAGTTCTTC | CASSLGTSGRDEQFF
few | TRBJ1-2 | TRBV4-1 | TRBD1 | TGCGCCAGCAGCCAAACACAGGGGAGTGGCTATGGCTACACCTTC | CASSQTQGSGYGYTF
. | TRBJ2-7 | TRBV19 | TRBD1 | TGTGCCAGTAGTAACGCAGGGGGCTACGAGCAGTACTTC | CASSNAGGYEQYF
. | TRBJ1-2 | TRBV9 | . | TGTGCCAGCAGCGTGGAGGGATCGAACTATGGCTACACCTTC | CASSVEGSNYGYTF
. | TRBJ2-1 | TRBV30 | . | TGTGCCTGGAGTGTACCCGGGGAAGAGTTCTTC | CAWSVPGEEFF
. | TRBJ1-1 | TRBV27 | . | TGTGCCAGCAGGGACCTTCTCGGGGGACGCACTGAAGCTTTCTTT | CASRDLLGGRTEAFF
. | TRBJ2-5 | TRBV29-1 | . | TGCAGCGCCCAGGACAGTCTTCAAGAGACCCAGTACTTC | CSAQDSLQETQYF
once | TRBJ2-5 | TRBV6-5 | TRBD2 | TGTGCCAGCAGTTACTCTAGCGGGGGAGGGGAAGAGACCCAGTACTTC | CASSYSSGGGEETQYF
. | TRBJ1-5 | TRBV6-5 | TRBD1 | TGTGCCAGCAGGCGCGACAGGGGGTTTGATCAGCCCCAGCATTTT | CASRRDRGFDQPQHF
. | TRBJ1-6 | TRBV6-5 | . | TGTGCCAGCAGAGGAACAGGGCCCCTCCACTTT | CASRGTGPLHF
. | TRBJ1-1 | TRBV7-2 | . | TGTGCCAGCAGCGCCCAACAGGTCCCGATGGCTGAAGCTTTCTTT | CASSAQQVPMAEAFF
. | TRBJ2-7 | TRBV20-1 | . | TGCAGTGCTAGAAATAACAGGGAGTACTTC | CSARNNREYF
. | TRBJ1-1 | TRBV11-2 | . | TGTGCCAGCAGCTTCGAAGGGGGCACTGAAGCTTTCTTT | CASSFEGGTEAFF
. | TRBJ2-7 | TRBV7-6 | TRBD1 | TGTGCCAGCAGCTTAGAGGACAGGGGTCGGGAGCAGTACTTC | CASSLEDRGREQYF
once | TRBJ1-2 | TRBV10-3 | . | TGTGCCATCACCCTAGGGGAAGGAGGCTACACCTTC | CAITLGEGGYTF
. | TRBJ2-7 | TRBV4-1 | TRBD1 | TGCGCCAGCAGCCAAGTCGACAGGGTCCCACTCGAGCAGTACTTC | CASSQVDRVPLEQYF
. | TRBJ2-2 | TRBV7-9 | . | TGTGCCACCGGGACCGGGACTAACACCGGGGAGCTGTTTTTT | CATGTGTNTGELFF
. | TRBJ2-3 | TRBV5-4 | . | TGTGCCAGCAGCCGAGACTGGTCTAGCACAGATACGCAGTATTTT | CASSRDWSSTDTQYF
. | TRBJ2-6 | TRBV18 | TRBD1 | TGTGCCAGCTCGCCGGACAGGAGATCTGGGGCCAACGTCCTGACTTTC | CASSPDRRSGANVLTF
few | TRBJ1-1 | TRBV6-1 | . | TGTGCCAGCACCGCACCCGGGGGCACTGAAGCTTTCTTT | CASTAPGGTEAFF
. | TRBJ2-5 | TRBV6-5 | . | TGTGCCAGCTTCCAGGTCGCAGGAGAGACCCAGTACTTC | CASFQVAGETQYF
. | TRBJ2-3 | TRBV11-3 | . | TGTGCCAGCAGCTTAGGTGGGCTAGCGACAGATACGCAGTATTTT | CASSLGGLATDTQYF
. | TRBJ2-7 | TRBV5-5 | TRBD2 | TGTGCCAGCAGCCCGGACTGGGACTACTACGAGCAGTACTTC | CASSPDWDYYEQYF
. | TRBJ1-3 | TRBV11-3 | . | TGTGCCAGCAGCCGGACAGCGATTGGAAACACCATATATTTT | CASSRTAIGNTIYF
. | TRBJ1-3 | TRBV7-2 | TRBD1 | TGTGCCAGCAGCTTAGGGAGGACAGGGATTGGAAACACCATATATTTT | CASSLGRTGIGNTIYF
. | TRBJ2-1 | TRBV6-1 | . | TGTGCCAGCAGTGAGCTTCAGGGTGAGCAGTTCTTC | CASSELQGEQFF
. | TRBJ2-3 | TRBV19 | . | TGTGCCAGTAGTCGTAGACTAGTAGATAGCACAGATACGCAGTATTTT | CASSRRLVDSTDTQYF
few | TRBJ2-1 | TRBV7-3 | TRBD2 | TGTGCCAGCAGCGTAATAGCGGGGTACAATGAGCAGTTCTTC | CASSVIAGYNEQFF
. | TRBJ2-1 | TRBV7-3 | TRBD2 | TGTGCCAGCAGCCTCACCGGGACTAGCGGGATCAATGAGCAGTTCTTC | CASSLTGTSGINEQFF
. | TRBJ2-3 | TRBV5-1 | TRBD2 | TGCGCCAGCAGCTTGAGACTAGCGGGGAACACAGATACGCAGTATTTT | CASSLRLAGNTDTQYF
. | TRBJ2-7 | TRBV14 | TRBD1 | TGTGCCAGCAGCCACGACAGGGGGGACTCCTACGAGCAGTACTTC | CASSHDRGDSYEQYF
few | TRBJ1-4 | TRBV7-2 | . | TGTGCCAGCAGCTCGACAACAACTAATGAAAAACTGTTTTTT | CASSSTTTNEKLFF
. | TRBJ2-7 | TRBV19 | . | TGTGCCACCTCCCTAACCGGACACCCGAGCTCCTACGAGCAGTACTTC | CATSLTGHPSSYEQYF
. | TRBJ2-7 | TRBV5-1 | TRBD2 | TGCGCCACCTCGGGGGGATCGGGACACGAGCAGTACTTC | CATSGGSGHEQYF
. | TRBJ1-2 | TRBV7-9 | TRBD1 | TGTGCCAGCAGTTTGAGCGGACAGGGGTACTATGGCTACACCTTC | CASSLSGQGYYGYTF
. | TRBJ1-2 | TRBV6-5 | . | TGTGCCAGCAGTTACTCCTTGGGGGGGGGCTACACCTTC | CASSYSLGGGYTF
. | TRBJ1-2 | TRBV27 | . | TGTGCCAGCACCTCCATGATGGCAGACTATGGCTACACCTTC | CASTSMMADYGYTF
. | TRBJ1-1 | TRBV7-8 | . | TGTGCCAGCAGCTTAGACTTTACGACAGCGAGTGCTTTCTTT | CASSLDFTTASAFF
. | TRBJ2-3 | TRBV4-3 | . | TGCGCCAGCAGCCAAGAGTATGGGGCGGATACGCAGTATTTT | CASSQEYGADTQYF
. | TRBJ2-7 | TRBV2 | . | TGTGCCAGCCTCCCTCTACAGGGTTCCTACGAGCAGTACTTC | CASLPLQGSYEQYF
. | TRBJ1-2 | TRBV7-2 | TRBD1 | TGTGCCAGCACCCCCGGGGGACAGTACTATGGCTACACCTTC | CASTPGGQYYGYTF
. | TRBJ2-2 | TRBV5-8 | TRBD1 | TGTGCCAGCAGCGGACAGGGTTCGTCCACCGGGGAGCTGTTTTTT | CASSGQGSSTGELFF
. | TRBJ2-5 | TRBV5-4 | TRBD1 | TGTGCCAGCAGCTCAGCACGAGGACAGGGTAGAGAGACCCAGTACTTC | CASSSARGQGRETQYF
. | TRBJ1-1 | TRBV4-2 | . | TGTGCCAGCAGCCAAGGTCGGTTGAACACTGAAGCTTTCTTT | CASSQGRLNTEAFF
. | TRBJ1-2 | TRBV6-5 | . | TGTGCCAGCAGTCCCGACGGAGACTATGGCTACACCTTC | CASSPDGDYGYTF
. | TRBJ2-7 | TRBV20-1 | . | TGCAGTGCACACACGGGGTACGAGCAGTACTTC | CSAHTGYEQYF
. | TRBJ1-1 | TRBV5-1 | TRBD1 | TGCGCCAGCAGCTTGGCCGGGACAGGTGATCGTGAAGCTTTCTTT | CASSLAGTGDREAFF
. | TRBJ2-5 | TRBV5-8 | TRBD2 | TGTGCCAGCAGCCGCGGGGGAAGCCAAGAGACCCAGTACTTC | CASSRGGSQETQYF
. | TRBJ1-4 | TRBV15 | . | TGTGCCACCAGCAGAGCGTACCCAGGGGTTAATGAAAAACTGTTTTTT | CATSRAYPGVNEKLFF
. | TRBJ2-2 | TRBV18 | . | TGTGCCAGCTCACCCTTAGAGAGGACGAACACCGGGGAGCTGTTTTTT | CASSPLERTNTGELFF